This T cell receptor beta chain was obtained from a study of CD8 T cells in Susac syndrome. Study-wide findings and caveats: It was acknowledged in the study that the number of individuals who were included in its TCR sequencing and HLA analysis was relatively small.

Trimming at V came to 5 bases and at J to 4 bases, leaving 10 bases not matched to a gene. Germline loops: CDR1 SGHTA, CDR2 FQGTGA. CDR3 length equals 16 residues. This clonotype was observed once. Antigen: not known. The multiple sclerosis control group was made up of treatment-naive patients with stable or active relapsing-remitting disease. RNA totalling about 0.45 to 1 ug underwent reverse transcription with random hexamers. A single record per CDR3 protein comes from TCRdb applying MiXCR to the immunoSEQ multiplex PCR reads. The table has 170,000 or so distinct CDR3 sequences, approximately 95% seen once.

The chain recombines TRBV7-3 with TRBJ2-3, with TRBD2 identical over 9 bases. The sample taken for sequencing was CD8+ T cells from PBMCs. This TCR derives from a human donor with multiple sclerosis. The CDR3 protein is CASSPLGSGSADTQYF. In DNA form, the CDR3 reads TGTGCCAGCAGCCCCTTGGGTAGCGGGAGTGCAGATACGCAGTATTTT.